One and the same sample provided the 8 T cell receptor beta chains below, sequenced in a study of blood T cells in healthy people across ages. Through a sample-barcoded 5' primer and a J-beta primer mix, a second PCR was run for about 6 to 11 cycles. A single record per CDR3 protein comes from TCRdb applying MiXCR to the 5' RACE reads. The sample lists hundreds of thousands of distinct CDR3 sequences; more than 45% were seen once. Input material: blood. These receptors originate from a man in his thirties or forties in good health.

This clonotype was detected only a few times. This chain connects TRBV27 to TRBJ2-1; 8 bases map to TRBD2. The germline V gene has CDR1 MNHEY and CDR2 SMNVEV (reference sequence). Germline trimming cut 2 bases from V and 4 bases from J; bases unmatched to any gene: 4. The CDR3 has 15 residues. CDR3 nucleotide sequence: TGTGCCAGCAGTTTAGGCGGGGGGCTATACAATGAGCAGTTCTTC. Protein: CASSLGGGLYNEQFF.

In this sample, this clonotype turned up once. The genes are TRBV4-1 and TRBJ2-7, with D possibly TRBD1 on 5 matching bases. The J call may be incorrect, as the DNA end agrees better with TRBJ2-5. Germline CDR1 reads MGHRA; CDR2 reads YSYEKL. The CDR3 is 15 residues long. The DNA of the CDR3 is TGCGCCAGCAGCCAAGTCATGGGGCAGGGAGAGACCCAGTACTTC. Residues: CASSQVMGQGETQYF.

This clonotype was observed a handful of times. The chain combines TRBV20-1 with TRBJ1-5; no reliable D call. CDR1 is DFQATT and CDR2 is SNEGSKA in the germline V gene (reference sequence). Trimming stripped 3 bases from V and 4 bases from J, with 10 bases between. This CDR3 spans 13 amino acids. CDR3 nucleotides: TGCAGTGCTAGTTCTGGGCCAAATCAGCCCCAGCATTTT. This codes for CSASSGPNQPQHF.

In its sample, this clonotype was seen a few times. The chain links TRBV12-3 or TRBV12-4 to TRBJ2-1; 7 bases align to TRBD2. The CDR3 extends over 15 amino acids. Trimming cost V 7 bases and J 6 bases; bases outside gene matches: 12. The CDR3 DNA reads TGTGCCAGCACCCCATGGGCGGGAGCCTCCAATGAGCAGTTCTTC. This gives the protein CASTPWAGASNEQFF.

The chain combines TRBV2 with TRBJ2-7; no reliable D call. Trimming cost V 8 bases and J 0 bases, with 8 bases left between them. The CDR3 has 12 residues. Per the germline V gene, CDR1 is SNHLY and CDR2 is FYNNEI. CDR3 in amino acids: CASGPSSYEQYF. The CDR3 region has the DNA TGTGCCAGCGGTCCCAGCTCCTACGAGCAGTACTTC.

The table lists this clonotype with a few counts. V gene TRBV14 combines with J gene TRBJ2-3; TRBD1 or TRBD2 may be the D gene (5 bases each). CDR3 size: 13 residues. V was shortened by 3 bases and J by 11 bases, with 15 bases between the two germline ends. CDR1 SGHDN and CDR2 FVKESK come from the germline V gene. CDR3 sequence reads: CASSQGTRGEQYF. DNA of the CDR3: TGTGCCAGCAGCCAGGGAACCAGAGGGGAGCAGTATTTT.

This clonotype was seen only a few times. The chain recombines TRBV7-2 with TRBJ2-7, with 9 positions matching TRBD2. Germline CDR1 and CDR2: SGHTA and FQGNSA. The J segment lost 2 bases and the V segment lost 5 bases, leaving 10 bases of the junction unmatched. The CDR3 is 16 residues long. CDR3 in amino acids: CASSQRAGGVAYEQYF. The CDR3 DNA follows: TGTGCCAGCAGCCAGAGAGCGGGAGGTGTTGCCTACGAGCAGTACTTC. The variable domain in full, with the rest retrieved from reference TRBV7-2 and TRBJ2-7, is GAGVSQSPSNKVTEKGKDVELRCDPISGHTALYWYRQSLGQGLEFLIYFQGNSAPDKSGLPSDRFSAERTGGSVSTLTIQRTQQEDSAVYLCASSQRAGGVAYEQYFGPGTRLTVT.

This clonotype was counted once. The rearrangement joins TRBV4-1 to TRBJ2-1, with D possibly being TRBD2 (6 bases). This CDR3 spans 13 amino acids. V lost 4 bases, J lost 14 bases, and 18 bases lay in between. Germline CDR1 and CDR2: MGHRA and YSYEKL. In nucleotides, the CDR3 is TGCGCCAGCAGCCCGGGAGACCGGGACCCAAAGTTCTTC. Protein: CASSPGDRDPKFF.